This T cell receptor beta chain was obtained from a study of OX40 agonist ivuxolimab in advanced cancers. Study at large: A male proportion of about 86% was recorded, with mean age about 54 years and range about 23 to 80.

Remarks on this clone: Its antigen is not known.

Blood samples were obtained at baseline, cycle 4 day 1, and cycle 7 day 1. Study conclusions and caveats: The study observed clonal expansion of CD4+ and CD8+ blood T cells by week 6 at 0.1 to 3.0 mg/kg.

Sequencing used immunoSEQ multiplex PCR; TCRdb keeps in-frame clones, though not all of them. The table has 70,000 or so clones, over 60% seen once; the top ten hold approximately 2.3%. Looked up from germline, CDR1 is SGHNT and CDR2 is YYREEE (reference sequence). V lost 5 bases, J lost 1 base, and 18 bases lay in between. This CDR3 spans 17 amino acids. V is TRBV5-4 and J is TRBJ2-2, with D perhaps matching TRBD2 (6 bases). This receptor was identified in an adult with an advanced solid tumor such as melanoma, head and neck, liver or kidney cancer. The sequences come from CD4+ or CD8+ T cells sorted from blood, collected in a trial of the OX40 agonist ivuxolimab. CDR3 DNA sequence: TGTGCCAGCAGACCTGACACCGGGACTTTGAACACCGGGGAGCTGTTTTTT. Amino acid sequence: CASRPDTGTLNTGELFF.